One and the same sample provided the 14 T cell receptor beta chains below, sequenced in a study of Ad26.COV2.S vaccination and SARS-CoV-2 variants. Stated treatment: about 20 received Ad26.COV2.S at low or high dose, single or two shots; 5 received placebo; per-sample allocation not given. Day 63 after the first vaccine or placebo injection was the time point for sampling. Using immunoSEQ multiplex PCR, the repertoire was profiled, and TCRdb retains in-frame clones only, with some absent. The data show around 270,000 clones, approximately 90% seen once. This sample comprised peripheral blood, obtained in a trial of Ad26.COV2.S vaccine versus placebo. The receptors here all came from a person between 18 and 59 years old who received the Ad26.COV2.S COVID-19 vaccine or a placebo.

The chain has TRBV30 and TRBJ1-5; D is uncertain. CDR1 and CDR2 (germline): GTSNPN, SVGIG (reference sequence). The CDR3 is made up of 15 amino acids. Trimming took 0 bases from V and 0 from J, leaving 9 bases between them. In DNA, the CDR3 is TGTGCCTGGAGTGTAGGATCCAGTAGCAATCAGCCCCAGCATTTT. Translated: CAWSVGSSSNQPQHF.

CDR3 sequence: CASGGGQVYTEAFF. The CDR3 region has the DNA TGTGCCAGTGGCGGGGGACAAGTCTACACTGAAGCTTTCTTT. The rearrangement links TRBV19 to TRBJ1-1; D perhaps matches TRBD1 (6 bases). The V and J ends lost 8 bases and 3 bases respectively, with 16 bases between them. CDR1 and CDR2 (germline): LNHDA, SQIVND (reference sequence). This CDR3 comprises 14 residues.

The J gene is TRBJ1-5, the V gene TRBV30; tentatively, D is TRBD1 (5 bases). The CDR3 has 13 amino acids. The ends were cut back, 1 base at V and 3 bases at J, with 7 bases in the middle. Germline V gene data show CDR1 as GTSNPN and CDR2 as SVGIG (reference sequence). CDR3 DNA: TGTGCCTGGAGTGGGGGGAACAATCAGCCCCAGCATTTT. The encoded protein is CAWSGGNNQPQHF.

V is TRBV5-1 and J is TRBJ2-3, with D hard to call. This CDR3 spans 14 amino acids. The V end lost 0 bases, the J end lost 0 bases, and 5 bases lay between the germline ends. The germline V gene encodes CDR1 SGHRS and CDR2 YFSETQ. The CDR3 sequence: CASSLDPSTDTQYF. CDR3 in DNA: TGCGCCAGCAGCTTGGATCCGAGCACAGATACGCAGTATTTT.

The chain is built from TRBV6-5 and TRBJ1-1; TRBD1 matches 7 bases. The germline V gene has CDR1 MNHEY and CDR2 SVGAGI. The V gene end was trimmed by 0 bases and the J gene end by 5 bases; junction bases not matched to a gene: 6. The CDR3 extends over 15 amino acids. The chain's CDR3 is CASSYSLGGGTEAFF. The CDR3, as DNA: TGTGCCAGCAGTTACTCGTTAGGGGGCGGAACTGAAGCTTTCTTT.

The sample holds many counts of this clone. The rearrangement links TRBV7-9 to TRBJ2-7; 15 bases map to TRBD2. This CDR3 spans 12 amino acids. CDR1 is SEHNR and CDR2 is FQNEAQ in the germline V gene (reference sequence). CDR3 nucleotide sequence: TGTGCCAGCAGCCCGGGACTAGCGGGGGGCGACGTC. Protein product: CASSPGLAGGDV.

This rearrangement joins TRBV4-1 to TRBJ2-3; TRBD1 matches at 7 bases. V was clipped by 4 bases and J by 8 bases; unmatched bases: 9. The germline V gene has CDR1 MGHRA and CDR2 YSYEKL. The CDR3 loop spans 14 amino acids. The CDR3 spells CASSLRTGPGTQYF. CDR3 DNA: TGCGCCAGCAGCCTACGGACAGGCCCAGGTACGCAGTATTTT.

The chain links TRBV11-2 to TRBJ2-3; D gene ambiguous. CDR1 and CDR2 (germline): SGHAT, FQNNGV. This CDR3 has 14 residues. V was cut by 1 base and J by 4 bases, with 9 bases left in between. This chain's CDR3 is CASSLALRPDTQYF. CDR3 in DNA: TGTGCCAGCAGCTTAGCGCTCCGTCCAGATACGCAGTATTTT.

This chain uses TRBV6-5 with TRBJ1-5, with 8 nucleotides matching TRBD1. Germline V gene sequence: CDR1 MNHEY, CDR2 SVGAGI. Trimming at V came to 6 bases and at J to 4 bases, leaving 5 bases not matched to a gene. The CDR3 has 14 residues. The CDR3 here is CASSAGTGNQPQHF. Written as DNA, the CDR3 is TGTGCCAGCAGCGCCGGGACAGGTAATCAGCCCCAGCATTTT.

This clone was seen a few times. Here the CDR3 reads CASSQDGTVSSYEQYF. The CDR3 region has the DNA TGCGCCAGCAGCCAAGACGGAACGGTTAGCTCCTACGAGCAGTACTTC. V gene TRBV4-1 combines with J gene TRBJ2-7, with unresolved D. The CDR3 extends over 16 amino acids. Between the trimmed V and J ends, which lost 0 bases and 0 bases, there was a span of 12 bases. Per the germline V gene, CDR1 is MGHRA and CDR2 is YSYEKL.

J is TRBJ2-3 and V is TRBV3-1 (or the pseudogene TRBV3-2), with a weak D call TRBD1 (5 bases). V was shortened by 3 bases and J by 1 base, with 17 bases between the two germline ends. The V gene's germline CDR1 is LGHDT and CDR2 YNNKEL (reference sequence). This CDR3 comprises 17 residues. The DNA of the CDR3 is TGTGCCAGCAGCCAGGACAACTGGCGCCGCCGCACAGATACGCAGTATTTT. This encodes CASSQDNWRRRTDTQYF.

The V call is TRBV18, the J call TRBJ2-3; perhaps TRBD1 as D (7 bases). The CDR3 is 16 amino acids. The germline V gene encodes CDR1 KGHSH and CDR2 LQKENI. V was cut by 8 bases and J by 0 bases, with 18 bases left in between. The CDR3 nucleotides are TGTGCCAGCCCCTACAGGGGAGGACCTAGCACAGATACGCAGTATTTT. It codes for CASPYRGGPSTDTQYF. The full variable domain, completed using reference TRBV18 and TRBJ2-3, is NAGVMQNPRHLVRRRGQEARLRCSPMKGHSHVYWYRQLPEEGLKFMVYLQKENIIDESGMPKERFSAEFPKEGPSILRIQQVVRGDSAAYFCASPYRGGPSTDTQYFGPGTRLTVL.

V gene TRBV5-1 combines with J gene TRBJ2-1; D gene ambiguous. Germline V lookup: CDR1 SGHRS, CDR2 YFSETQ. With 0 bases removed from V and 11 bases from J, the gap between germline ends came to 12 bases. This CDR3 is built from 13 residues. The CDR3 DNA follows: TGCGCCAGCAGCTTGGAATTGCTAAACCAGCAGTTCTTC. This encodes CASSLELLNQQFF.

The chain combines TRBV23-1 with TRBJ2-7, with a possible D match to TRBD2 (5 bases). TRBV23-1 is known as an ORF, though its function is uncertain. V was clipped by 4 bases and J by 1 base, with 14 bases between them. The CDR3 loop spans 15 amino acids. The CDR3 sequence: CASSRTERESYEQYV. CDR3 bases: TGCGCCAGCAGTCGAACGGAGAGGGAGTCCTACGAGCAGTACGTC.